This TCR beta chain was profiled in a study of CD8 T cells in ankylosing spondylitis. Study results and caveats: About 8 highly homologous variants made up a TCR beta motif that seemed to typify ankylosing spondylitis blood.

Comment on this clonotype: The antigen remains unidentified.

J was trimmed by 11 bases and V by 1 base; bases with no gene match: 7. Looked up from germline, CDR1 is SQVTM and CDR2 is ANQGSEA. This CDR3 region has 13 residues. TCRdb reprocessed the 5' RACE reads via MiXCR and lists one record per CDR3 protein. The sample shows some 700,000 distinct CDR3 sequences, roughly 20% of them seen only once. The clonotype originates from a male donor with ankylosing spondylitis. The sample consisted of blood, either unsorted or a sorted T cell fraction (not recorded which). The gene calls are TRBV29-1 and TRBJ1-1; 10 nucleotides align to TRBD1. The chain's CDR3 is CSVEGGTGVEAFF. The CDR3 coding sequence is TGCAGCGTTGAAGGCGGGACAGGGGTTGAGGCTTTCTTT.